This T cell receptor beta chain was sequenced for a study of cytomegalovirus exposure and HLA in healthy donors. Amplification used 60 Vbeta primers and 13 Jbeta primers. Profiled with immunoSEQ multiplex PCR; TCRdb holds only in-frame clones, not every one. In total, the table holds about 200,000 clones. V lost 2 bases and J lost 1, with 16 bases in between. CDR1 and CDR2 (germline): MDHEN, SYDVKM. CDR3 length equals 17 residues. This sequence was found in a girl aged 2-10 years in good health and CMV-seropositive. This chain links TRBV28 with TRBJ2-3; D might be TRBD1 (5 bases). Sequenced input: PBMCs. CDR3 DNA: TGTGCCAGCAGTTTAGGACCCTTAGGCAGGGGCACAGATACGCAGTATTTT. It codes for CASSLGPLGRGTDTQYF.